These T cell receptor beta chains were read from a single sample in a study of cytomegalovirus exposure and HLA in healthy donors. The method was immunoSEQ multiplex PCR; TCRdb's version includes in-frame clones alone and lacks a portion of them. Altogether approximately 150,000 clones are present, 75% to 90% being singletons, with the ten largest covering roughly 2.9%. The sample was PBMCs. All receptors come from a woman under 40 in good health and CMV-seronegative. Both conserved end residues are part of each CDR3. A D gene is named only where the DNA matches it firmly. Clone size is not always given. Where it is, it says once, few, many or a class for expanded clones.

j_call d_call v_call clone_size cdr3_nt cdr3_aa
TRBJ2-7 . TRBV25-1 . TGTGCCAGCAGTGAGGGAGGTAGCGGAAGATTCTACGAGCAGTACTTC CASSEGGSGRFYEQYF
TRBJ2-3 TRBD2 TRBV5-4 once TGTGCCAGCAGCCCCGGGACTAGCGCAGGCACAGATACGCAGTATTTT CASSPGTSAGTDTQYF
TRBJ2-1 . TRBV29-1 once TGCAGCGTCACTGAGAGCTCCTACAATGAGCAGTTCTTC CSVTESSYNEQFF
TRBJ2-7 . TRBV6-1 . TGTGCCAGCATCGAGCACAGGGCTCTCCACGAGCAGTACTTC CASIEHRALHEQYF
TRBJ1-1 . TRBV28 . TGTGCCAGCAGTTTTCGAAGTGGAGTTACTGAAGCTTTCTTT CASSFRSGVTEAFF
TRBJ1-2 . TRBV27 . TGTGCCAGCAGTCCCTCCCCGGGGGGTTTTAAGAACTATGGCTACACCTTC CASSPSPGGFKNYGYTF
TRBJ2-7 . TRBV10-3 . TGTGCCATCAGTGATCCTCGGCCAGGGGTAGAGGAGCAGTACTTC CAISDPRPGVEEQYF
TRBJ2-2 TRBD2 TRBV19 . TGTGCCAGTAGAATCAGCGGGGCGAGGGGCGGGGAGCTGTTTTTT CASRISGARGGELFF
TRBJ1-4 . TRBV9 . TGTGCCAGCAGCGGAGGGGGGGGTCGGACTAATGAAAAACTGTTTTTT CASSGGGGRTNEKLFF
TRBJ2-3 . TRBV4-3 . TGCGCCAGCAGCCAAGGTTGGTCGGGTCCAGATACGCAGTATTTT CASSQGWSGPDTQYF
TRBJ2-2 TRBD1 TRBV5-1 once TGCGCCAGCAGGGAAACAGGGGGCGACACCGGGGAGCTGTTTTTT CASRETGGDTGELFF
TRBJ1-1 . TRBV11-1 . TGTGCCAGCAGAACAGGATCCGAAGCTTTCTTT CASRTGSEAFF
TRBJ2-2 TRBD2 TRBV18 . TGTGCCAGCCGGACTAGCGGGAGCACCGGGGAGCTGTTTTTT CASRTSGSTGELFF
TRBJ1-1 . TRBV7-9 few TGTGCCAGCAGCTTAAGGGGCACTGAAGCTTTCTTT CASSLRGTEAFF
TRBJ2-7 . TRBV6-1 . TGTGCCAGCAAAGACGGGGGATTCTACGAGCAGTACTTC CASKDGGFYEQYF
TRBJ1-4 . TRBV5-1 . TGCGCCAGCAGCTTGGGAGGTAATGAAAAACTGTTTTTT CASSLGGNEKLFF
TRBJ1-4 . TRBV28 once TGTGCCAGCAGTCGCCAGGGAAATGCTGAAAAACTGTTTTTT CASSRQGNAEKLFF
TRBJ1-5 TRBD1 TRBV19 once TGTGCCAGTAGACGACAGGGGGAGGCTCAGCCCCAGCATTTT CASRRQGEAQPQHF
TRBJ2-7 TRBD1 TRBV28 once TGTGCCAGCAGTTCTGACAGGGCCGAGCAGTACTTC CASSSDRAEQYF
TRBJ2-3 TRBD2 TRBV30 . TGTGCCTGGGGCCGCGGGGGGGGGACAGATACGCAGTATTTT CAWGRGGGTDTQYF
TRBJ2-1 TRBD2 TRBV7-9 once TGTGCCAGCAACCACGGGCTAGCGGGAGGGCCGCGGTACAATGAGCAGTTCTTC CASNHGLAGGPRYNEQFF
TRBJ2-7 . TRBV5-5 few TGTGCCAGCAGCCCGGTCTACTACGAGCAGTACTTC CASSPVYYEQYF
TRBJ1-6 . TRBV30 . TGTGCCTGGAGTGGGGCATCACCCCTCCACTTT CAWSGASPLHF
TRBJ2-2 . TRBV7-2 few TGTGCCAGCAGCTTAAACAAAGCACAGGGATCGGCCGGGGAGCTGTTTTTT CASSLNKAQGSAGELFF
TRBJ2-3 . TRBV5-8 . TGTGCCAGCAGCCCGGAACCGACAAGGAATACGCAGTATTTT CASSPEPTRNTQYF
TRBJ2-1 . TRBV6-4 . TGTGCCAGCAGTGAAAACCCGGGGGGCGGTTCCTACAATGAGCAGTTCTTC CASSENPGGGSYNEQFF
TRBJ1-1 . TRBV9 . TGTGCCAGCAGCCCCCGCACTGAAGCTTTCTTT CASSPRTEAFF
TRBJ2-7 . TRBV5-1 . TGCGCCAGCAGCTTGGACCCTAACACGGGCTACGAGCAGTACTTC CASSLDPNTGYEQYF
TRBJ2-2 . TRBV6-5 . TGTGCCAGCAGTTACGGCCGGAGCGGGGAGCTGTTTTTT CASSYGRSGELFF
TRBJ2-1 TRBD2 TRBV18 . TGTGCCAGCTCCAGGTCCGGGGGGAGCTCCTACAATGAGCAGTTCTTC CASSRSGGSSYNEQFF
TRBJ1-5 TRBD1 TRBV5-1 . TGCGCCAGCAGCCACGGCACAGGGGGCCGACAGCCCCAGCATTTT CASSHGTGGRQPQHF
TRBJ2-5 . TRBV5-6 . TGTGCCAGCAGCTTGGGTTTGCGATTAGAGACCCAGTACTTC CASSLGLRLETQYF
TRBJ2-5 TRBD1 TRBV18 . TGTGCCAGCTCACTCATCTGGACAGGGGGCCTAGAGACCCAGTACTTC CASSLIWTGGLETQYF
TRBJ2-7 . TRBV27 . TGTGCCAGCAGTTACACGGGGGGCGTGTACGAGCAGTACTTC CASSYTGGVYEQYF
TRBJ1-2 . TRBV21-1 . TGTGCCAGCAGCAAGGGGCAGCCTTCTGGCTATGGCTACACCTTC CASSKGQPSGYGYTF
TRBJ2-1 TRBD1 TRBV6-4 . TGTGCCAGCAGTGACTCGACAGGGATTGGGTTCTTC CASSDSTGIGFF
TRBJ2-7 TRBD2 TRBV7-9 . TGTGCCAGCAACGTACGTGCGGGGGTCGAGCAGTACTTC CASNVRAGVEQYF
TRBJ2-6 . TRBV27 . TGTGCCAGCAGCCTCTACTCTGGGGCCAACGTCCTGACTTTC CASSLYSGANVLTF
TRBJ2-7 TRBD1 TRBV9 . TGTGCCAGCAGCGCCCGACAGGGATCAGAATACGAGCAGTACTTC CASSARQGSEYEQYF
TRBJ2-1 TRBD2 TRBV7-9 . TGTGCCAGCAGCCCAACTAGCGGGAGTAATATGTACAATGAGCAGTTCTTC CASSPTSGSNMYNEQFF